This passage covers 30 T cell receptor beta chains from one sample sequenced in a study of blood T cell repertoires in COVID-19. TCRdb keeps only in-frame clones here, not all; method: immunoSEQ multiplex PCR. The repertoire holds about 190,000 clones, with roughly four fifths as singletons. The sample taken for sequencing was peripheral blood. The source of these receptors is a middle-aged woman with acute or convalescent COVID-19.

The rearrangement links TRBV7-9 to TRBJ2-1, with D perhaps TRBD2 (6 bases). CDR3 size: 17 residues. Trimming took off 4 bases at V and 3 bases at J, with 19 bases between the two ends. Germline V CDR1 and CDR2: SEHNR, FQNEAQ (reference sequence). The CDR3 DNA reads TGTGCCAGCAGCTCACATAGCGGACCCAATCTCTACAATGAGCAGTTCTTC. Its translation is CASSSHSGPNLYNEQFF.

This chain uses TRBV15 with TRBJ1-2; D is undetermined. The CDR3 has 15 residues. The V gene lost 0 bases and the J gene lost 2 bases, with 10 bases spanning the gap. The germline V gene encodes CDR1 LNHNV and CDR2 YYDKDF (reference sequence). The CDR3 nucleotides read TGTGCCACCAGCAGAGAGAATCGCCAGAACTATGGCTACACCTTC. Translating gives CATSRENRQNYGYTF.

The chain recombines TRBV6-5 with TRBJ1-1; TRBD1 might be the D (5 bases). V shed 6 bases and J shed 7 bases, with 9 bases lying between them. The CDR3 runs 11 residues. Germline V CDR1 and CDR2: MNHEY, SVGAGI. The CDR3 region is CASSTGLEAFF. The CDR3 nucleotides read TGTGCCAGCAGCACAGGTCTTGAAGCTTTCTTT.

This clone has only one observation. The chain employs TRBV10-3 and TRBJ1-4, with D hard to call. Germline CDR1 ENHRY, CDR2 SYGVKD. The V end lost 5 bases, the J end lost 6 bases, and 7 bases lay between the germline ends. This CDR3 region has 12 residues. CDR3 sequence reads: CAISPYDEKLFF. CDR3 bases: TGTGCCATCAGTCCGTATGATGAAAAACTGTTTTTT.

The V gene is TRBV12-3 or TRBV12-4, the J gene TRBJ1-6; D not certain. The V and J ends lost 7 bases and 6 bases respectively, with 7 bases between them. The CDR3 loop spans 12 amino acids. In DNA form, the CDR3 reads TGTGCCAGCAAAACGGGTAATTCACCCCTCCACTTT. It yields the protein CASKTGNSPLHF.

This sequence joins TRBV28 and TRBJ2-1, with 11 bases aligning to TRBD2. V shed 3 bases and J 2 bases; nucleotides not matched to a gene: 3. CDR3 length equals 16 residues. CDR1 and CDR2 from the germline V gene are MDHEN and SYDVKM. CDR3 amino acids: CASSFLTSGTYNEQFF. CDR3 DNA: TGTGCCAGCAGTTTCCTGACTAGCGGGACCTACAATGAGCAGTTCTTC.

The chain joins TRBV6-5 to TRBJ1-4; D is unresolved. The V and J ends lost 0 bases and 0 bases respectively, with 8 bases between them. Looked up from germline, CDR1 is MNHEY and CDR2 is SVGAGI. The CDR3 has 16 amino acids. CDR3 sequence (DNA): TGTGCCAGCAGTTACTCGATTGCGTCAACTAATGAAAAACTGTTTTTT. It codes for CASSYSIASTNEKLFF.

This chain links TRBV3-1 (or the pseudogene TRBV3-2) with TRBJ2-1, with a tentative D call TRBD2 (6 bases). V lost 4 bases and J 3 bases, leaving 16 bases between the germline ends. The CDR3 is 16 amino acids. Germline CDR1 reads LGHDT; CDR2 reads YNNKEL (reference sequence). The CDR3 reads CASSRSSGVGYNEQFF. CDR3 sequence (DNA): TGTGCCAGCAGCCGATCCTCGGGGGTTGGCTACAATGAGCAGTTCTTC.

The gene calls are TRBV6-1 and TRBJ1-5; 7 bases are a match to TRBD1. Germline V CDR1 and CDR2: MNHNS, SASEGT. The CDR3 is made up of 17 amino acids. Trimming at V came to 4 bases and at J to 6 bases, leaving 15 bases not matched to a gene. The CDR3 protein is CASSAWTGTALVQPQHF. The CDR3 bases are TGTGCCAGCAGTGCCTGGACCGGGACAGCCTTGGTTCAGCCCCAGCATTTT.

The rearrangement links TRBV4-2 to TRBJ1-2; 10 bases are shared with TRBD1. Looked up from germline, CDR1 is LGHNA and CDR2 is YNFKEQ. The J segment lost 8 bases and the V segment lost 4 bases, leaving 10 bases of the junction unmatched. This CDR3 comprises 15 residues. Here the CDR3 reads CASSPSRDRGNGYTF. CDR3 DNA sequence: TGTGCCAGCAGCCCCTCCCGGGACAGGGGTAACGGCTACACCTTC.

The V gene is TRBV19, the J gene TRBJ1-2; 7 positions agree with TRBD1. Per germline, CDR1 LNHDA and CDR2 SQIVND (reference sequence). J was trimmed by 4 bases and V by 4 bases; bases with no gene match: 18. The CDR3 sequence is 18 residues long. The CDR3 DNA is TGTGCCAGTAGTAACTACAGAAGGGGGCGCGGAGGCGGCTATGGCTACACCTTC. Protein sequence: CASSNYRRGRGGGYGYTF.

This chain joins TRBV7-9 and TRBJ1-6; TRBD1 matches at 7 bases. The CDR3 runs to 17 residues. J lost 2 bases, V lost 6 bases, and 10 bases had no gene match. CDR1 SEHNR and CDR2 FQNEAQ come from the germline V gene (reference sequence). This CDR3 reads CASSRQGGGPYNSPLHF. CDR3 coding DNA: TGTGCCAGCAGTCGACAGGGTGGGGGTCCCTATAATTCACCCCTCCACTTT.

The rearrangement links TRBV7-8 to TRBJ2-7; TRBD2 matches at 11 bases. J lost 0 bases, V lost 5 bases, and 6 bases had no gene match. Germline CDR1 is SGHVS and CDR2 is FQNEAQ. The CDR3 is 16 amino acids. CDR3 DNA: TGTGCCAGCAGCCCGGGACTAGCGGAAAGCTCCTACGAGCAGTACTTC. Encoded protein: CASSPGLAESSYEQYF.

The V gene is TRBV30, the J gene TRBJ1-1; D unclear. V lost 1 base to trimming and J lost 8 bases, with 14 bases between them. Germline V gene lookup returns CDR1 GTSNPN and CDR2 SVGIG (reference sequence). The CDR3 loop spans 13 amino acids. In nucleotides, the CDR3 is TGTGCCTGGAGTGCCGGCGCCGCACTAGAAGCTTTCTTT. It is translated as CAWSAGAALEAFF.

The rearrangement links TRBV10-1 to TRBJ2-1; 8 nucleotides agree with TRBD2. J gave up 6 bases and V 0 bases, and 4 bases lay outside the gene matches. The CDR3 sequence is 15 residues long. The germline CDR1 and CDR2 sequences are WNHNN and SYGVQD (reference sequence). CDR3 sequence (DNA): TGCGCCAGCAGTGAGTCAGGAAGCGGGGGCAATGAGCAGTTCTTC. Encoded protein: CASSESGSGGNEQFF.

CDR3 sequence (DNA): TGTGCCAGCAGCTTCGGGACAGGGCCCGAAGCTTTCTTT. Translating it yields CASSFGTGPEAFF. The V call is TRBV5-6, the J call TRBJ1-1; 9 positions agree with TRBD1. J was trimmed by 8 bases and V by 2 bases; bases with no gene match: 4. The germline CDR1 and CDR2 sequences are SGHDT and YYEEEE. The length of the CDR3 is 13 residues. Filled out from reference TRBV5-6 and TRBJ1-1, the complete variable domain reads DAGVTQSPTHLIKTRGQQVTLRCSPKSGHDTVSWYQQALGQGPQFIFQYYEEEERQRGNFPDRFSGHQFPNYSSELNVNALLLGDSALYLCASSFGTGPEAFFGQGTRLTVV.

The chain links TRBV27 to TRBJ2-7, with D hard to call. This CDR3 has 11 amino acids. The germline gives CDR1 MNHEY, CDR2 SMNVEV (reference sequence). Trimming pared 4 bases from V and 5 bases from J, leaving 6 bases between. The CDR3 DNA reads as TGTGCCAGCAGTTCCAGAAACGAGCAGTACTTC. It is translated as CASSSRNEQYF.

This chain uses TRBV3-1 (or the pseudogene TRBV3-2) with TRBJ1-3, with unresolved D. This CDR3 has 16 amino acids. The V gene's germline CDR1 is LGHDT and CDR2 YNNKEL (reference sequence). Trimming removed 4 bases from V and 0 bases from J, with 13 bases in between. CDR3 sequence: CASSPTYSVSGNTIYF. DNA for the CDR3: TGTGCCAGCAGCCCTACTTACTCTGTCTCTGGAAACACCATATATTTT.

CDR3 in DNA: TGTGCCAGCAGCTCCGGACCGGGACAAAGGGAAAAACTGTTTTTT. Protein sequence: CASSSGPGQREKLFF. The chain recombines TRBV7-2 with TRBJ1-4; TRBD1 might be the D (6 bases). The V and J ends lost 4 bases and 8 bases respectively, with 17 bases between them. CDR3 length: 15 amino acids. CDR1 and CDR2 from the germline V gene are SGHTA and FQGNSA.

This chain connects TRBV11-1 to TRBJ2-7; the match to TRBD2 covers 7 bases. V dropped 4 bases and J dropped 3; count of bases not matched to a gene: 6. The CDR3 is 14 residues long. Germline CDR1 reads SGHAT; CDR2 reads FQDESV (reference sequence). CDR3: CASSSSGNRYEQYF. DNA for the CDR3: TGTGCCAGCAGCTCTAGCGGTAACCGCTACGAGCAGTACTTC.

V and J are TRBV10-3 and TRBJ2-6; TRBD1 matches at 10 bases. The germline V gene has CDR1 ENHRY and CDR2 SYGVKD. V was clipped by 10 bases and J by 4 bases; unmatched bases: 16. The CDR3 sequence is 18 residues long. For the CDR3, the DNA is TGTGCCACAACGAAGGGAGGGACAGGGGTCTCCGGGGCCAACGTCCTGACTTTC. Protein: CATTKGGTGVSGANVLTF.

This chain links TRBV15 with TRBJ1-3, with D perhaps matching TRBD1 (6 bases). The CDR3 extends over 17 amino acids. The germline V gene encodes CDR1 LNHNV and CDR2 YYDKDF (reference sequence). V shed 0 bases and J shed 0 bases, with 12 bases lying between them. Here the CDR3 DNA reads TGTGCCACCAGCAGAGATTTGAGGGACATCTCTGGAAACACCATATATTTT. Protein: CATSRDLRDISGNTIYF.

This clone came up once. This chain joins TRBV7-9 and TRBJ1-3, with D unresolved. CDR1 and CDR2 (germline): SEHNR, FQNEAQ (reference sequence). V gave up 4 bases and J gave up 0 bases, with 10 bases separating them. This CDR3 comprises 15 residues. The DNA of the CDR3 is TGTGCCAGCAGCTCCGAGGTGAGCTCTGGAAACACCATATATTTT. Protein: CASSSEVSSGNTIYF.

This chain joins TRBV6-1 and TRBJ1-2; no reliable D call. The CDR3 totals 16 residues. V was trimmed by 2 bases and J by 0 bases, leaving 13 bases between them. CDR1 and CDR2 (germline): MNHNS, SASEGT. This chain's CDR3 is CASSEPSREANYGYTF. CDR3 nucleotide sequence: TGTGCCAGCAGTGAACCCTCGAGGGAAGCTAACTATGGCTACACCTTC.

The chain carries TRBV11-2 and TRBJ2-7; 7 positions agree with TRBD2. CDR1 SGHAT and CDR2 FQNNGV come from the germline V gene. CDR3 size: 14 residues. After removal of 3 bases from V and 2 bases from J, the junction contained 4 bases not matched to a gene. CDR3 residues: CASSFSGSTYEQYF. In nucleotides, the CDR3 is TGTGCCAGCAGCTTTAGCGGGTCTACCTACGAGCAGTACTTC.

This clone was detected only once. This sequence joins TRBV24-1 and TRBJ2-1; TRBD2 agrees at 12 bases. In germline, CDR1 is KGHDR, CDR2 SFDVKD. Trimming took 4 bases from V and 7 from J; bases not matched to a gene: 4. This CDR3 spans 15 amino acids. The chain's CDR3 is CATSEPSGRANEQFF. The CDR3 DNA reads TGTGCCACCAGTGAGCCTAGCGGGAGGGCGAATGAGCAGTTCTTC.

This CDR3 is CASSSGTSGLWVDTQYF. CDR3 bases: TGTGCCAGCAGTTCCGGGACTAGCGGCCTTTGGGTGGATACGCAGTATTTT. The chain couples TRBV27 to TRBJ2-3; TRBD2 aligns across 11 bases. J lost 6 bases, V lost 4 bases, and 12 bases had no gene match. The CDR3 extends over 17 amino acids. The V gene's germline CDR1 is MNHEY and CDR2 SMNVEV (reference sequence).

The V call is TRBV10-2, the J call TRBJ2-7; TRBD1 agrees at 10 bases. V was clipped by 7 bases and J by 2 bases; unmatched bases: 8. Germline V lookup: CDR1 WSHSY, CDR2 SAAADI. The CDR3 has 15 residues. CDR3 residues: CASTNQGTGAYEQYF. The CDR3 DNA sequence: TGCGCCAGCACGAACCAAGGGACAGGGGCCTACGAGCAGTACTTC.

This clone was seen only a few times. This sequence joins TRBV4-1 and TRBJ2-7; the match to TRBD2 covers 7 bases. V gave up 1 base and J gave up 1 base; unmatched junction bases: 4. Germline V gene sequence: CDR1 MGHRA, CDR2 YSYEKL. CDR3 length equals 15 residues. The CDR3 loop reads CASSQVAGESYEQYF. CDR3 nucleotide sequence: TGCGCCAGCAGCCAAGTAGCGGGCGAGTCCTACGAGCAGTACTTC.

V usage is TRBV19 and J usage is TRBJ2-2; D unclear. Deletions cut 0 bases from V and 4 bases from J, with 6 bases between. The germline V gene has CDR1 LNHDA and CDR2 SQIVND (reference sequence). The length of the CDR3 is 14 residues. CDR3 region: CASSIDPVTGELFF. For the CDR3, the DNA is TGTGCCAGTAGTATAGATCCGGTCACCGGGGAGCTGTTTTTT. Together with reference TRBV19 and TRBJ2-2, the CDR3 gives the full variable domain: DGGITQSPKYLFRKEGQNVTLSCEQNLNHDAMYWYRQDPGQGLRLIYYSQIVNDFQKGDIAEGYSVSREKKESFPLTVTSAQKNPTAFYLCASSIDPVTGELFFGEGSRLTVL.